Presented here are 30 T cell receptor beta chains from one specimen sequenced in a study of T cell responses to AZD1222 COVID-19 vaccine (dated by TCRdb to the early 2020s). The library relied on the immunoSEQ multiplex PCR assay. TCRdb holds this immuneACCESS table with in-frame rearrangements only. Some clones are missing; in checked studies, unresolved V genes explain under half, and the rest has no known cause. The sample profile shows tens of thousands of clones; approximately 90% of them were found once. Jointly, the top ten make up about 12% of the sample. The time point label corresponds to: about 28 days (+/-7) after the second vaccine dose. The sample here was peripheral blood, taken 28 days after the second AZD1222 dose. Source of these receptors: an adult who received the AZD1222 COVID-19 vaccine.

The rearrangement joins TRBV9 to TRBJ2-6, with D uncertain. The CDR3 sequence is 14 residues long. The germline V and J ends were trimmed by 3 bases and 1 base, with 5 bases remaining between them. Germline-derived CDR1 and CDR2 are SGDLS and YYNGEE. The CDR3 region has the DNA TGTGCCAGCAGCGGGGTATCTGGGGCCAACGTCCTGACTTTC. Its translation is CASSGVSGANVLTF. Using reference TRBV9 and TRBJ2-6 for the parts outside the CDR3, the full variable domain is DSGVTQTPKHLITATGQRVTLRCSPRSGDLSVYWYQQSLDQGLQFLIQYYNGEERAKGNILERFSAQQFPDLHSELNLSSLELGDSALYFCASSGVSGANVLTFGAGSRLTVL.

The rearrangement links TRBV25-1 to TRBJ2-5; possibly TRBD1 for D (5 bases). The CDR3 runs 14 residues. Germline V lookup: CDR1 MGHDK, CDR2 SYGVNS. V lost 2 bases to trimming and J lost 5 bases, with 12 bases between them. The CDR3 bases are TGTGCCAGCAGTGAAATCGTGGGGCGGGAGACCCAGTACTTC. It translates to CASSEIVGRETQYF.

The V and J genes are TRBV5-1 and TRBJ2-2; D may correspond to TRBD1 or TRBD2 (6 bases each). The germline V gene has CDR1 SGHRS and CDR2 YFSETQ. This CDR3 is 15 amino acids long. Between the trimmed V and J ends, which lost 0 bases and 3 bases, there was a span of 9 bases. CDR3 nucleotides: TGCGCCAGCAGCTTGGACAGGGAGGACACCGGGGAGCTGTTTTTT. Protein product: CASSLDREDTGELFF.

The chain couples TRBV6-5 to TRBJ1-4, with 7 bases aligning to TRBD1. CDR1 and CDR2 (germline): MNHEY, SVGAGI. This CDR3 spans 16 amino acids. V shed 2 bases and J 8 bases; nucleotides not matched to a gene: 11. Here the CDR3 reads CASSYQAGGGWEKLFF. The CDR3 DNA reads TGTGCCAGCAGTTACCAAGCCGGAGGGGGCTGGGAAAAACTGTTTTTT.

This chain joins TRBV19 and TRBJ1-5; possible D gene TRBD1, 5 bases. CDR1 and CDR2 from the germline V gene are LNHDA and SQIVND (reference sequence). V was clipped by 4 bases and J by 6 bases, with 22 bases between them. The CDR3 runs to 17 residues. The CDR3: CASSTIRRDAPGQPQHF. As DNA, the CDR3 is TGTGCCAGTAGTACCATTCGCCGGGACGCCCCAGGTCAGCCCCAGCATTTT.

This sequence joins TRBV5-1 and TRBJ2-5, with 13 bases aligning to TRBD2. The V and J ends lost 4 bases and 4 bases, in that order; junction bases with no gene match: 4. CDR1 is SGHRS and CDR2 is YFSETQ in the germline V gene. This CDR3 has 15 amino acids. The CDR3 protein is CASSLGLAGIETQYF. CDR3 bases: TGCGCCAGCAGCCTGGGACTAGCGGGGATAGAGACCCAGTACTTC.

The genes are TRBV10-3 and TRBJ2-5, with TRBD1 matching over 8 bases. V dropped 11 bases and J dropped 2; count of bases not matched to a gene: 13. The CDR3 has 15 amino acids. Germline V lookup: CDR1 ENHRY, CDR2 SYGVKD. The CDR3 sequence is CAHRPGQGYQETQYF. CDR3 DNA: TGTGCCCACAGACCTGGACAGGGCTATCAAGAGACCCAGTACTTC.

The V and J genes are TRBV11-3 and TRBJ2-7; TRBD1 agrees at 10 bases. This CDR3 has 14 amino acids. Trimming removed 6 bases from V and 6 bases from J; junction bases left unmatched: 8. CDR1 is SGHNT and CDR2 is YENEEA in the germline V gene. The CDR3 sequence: CASSRIRTGGEQYF. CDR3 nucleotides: TGTGCCAGCAGTCGTATCCGGACAGGGGGCGAGCAGTACTTC.

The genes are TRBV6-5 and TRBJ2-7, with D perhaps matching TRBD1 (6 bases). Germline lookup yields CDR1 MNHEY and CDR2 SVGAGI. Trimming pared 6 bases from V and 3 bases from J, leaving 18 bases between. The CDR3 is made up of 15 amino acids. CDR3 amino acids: CASRKGHSKGYEQYF. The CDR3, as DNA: TGTGCCAGCAGAAAGGGACATTCGAAAGGCTACGAGCAGTACTTC.

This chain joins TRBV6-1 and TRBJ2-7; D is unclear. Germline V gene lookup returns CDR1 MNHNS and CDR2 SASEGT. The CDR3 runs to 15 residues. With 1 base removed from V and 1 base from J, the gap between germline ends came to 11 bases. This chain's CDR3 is CASSEGSWVSYEQYF. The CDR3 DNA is TGTGCCAGCAGTGAAGGGTCCTGGGTATCCTACGAGCAGTACTTC.

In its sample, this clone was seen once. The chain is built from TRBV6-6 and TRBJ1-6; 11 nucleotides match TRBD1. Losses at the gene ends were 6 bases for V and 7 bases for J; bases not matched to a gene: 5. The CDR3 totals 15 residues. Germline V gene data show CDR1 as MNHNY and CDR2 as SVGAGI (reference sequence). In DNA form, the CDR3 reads TGTGCCAGCAGGCAGGACAGGGGGCGGAATTCACCCCTCCACTTT. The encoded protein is CASRQDRGRNSPLHF.

CDR3 residues: CSASYDSLETQYF. The CDR3 DNA reads TGCAGTGCTAGTTACGACTCTTTGGAGACCCAGTACTTC. V is TRBV20-1 and J is TRBJ2-5; the D is unclear. The V and J ends lost 3 bases and 5 bases respectively, with 13 bases between them. Germline CDR1 DFQATT, CDR2 SNEGSKA (reference sequence). The CDR3 runs 13 residues.

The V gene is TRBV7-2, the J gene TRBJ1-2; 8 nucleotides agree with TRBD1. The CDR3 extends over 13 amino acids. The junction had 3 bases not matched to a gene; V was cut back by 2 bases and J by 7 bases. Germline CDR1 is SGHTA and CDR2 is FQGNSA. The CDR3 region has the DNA TGTGCCAGCAGCTTACGCAGGGGGCTTGGCTACACCTTC. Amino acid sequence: CASSLRRGLGYTF. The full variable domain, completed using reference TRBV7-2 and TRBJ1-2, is GAGVSQSPSNKVTEKGKDVELRCDPISGHTALYWYRQSLGQGLEFLIYFQGNSAPDKSGLPSDRFSAERTGGSVSTLTIQRTQQEDSAVYLCASSLRRGLGYTFGSGTRLTVV.

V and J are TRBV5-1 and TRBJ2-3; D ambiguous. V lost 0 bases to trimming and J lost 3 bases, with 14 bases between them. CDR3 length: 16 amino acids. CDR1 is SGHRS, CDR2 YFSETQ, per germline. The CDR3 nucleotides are TGCGCCAGCAGCTTGGGGACCGACCGTCGGACAGATACGCAGTATTTT. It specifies CASSLGTDRRTDTQYF.

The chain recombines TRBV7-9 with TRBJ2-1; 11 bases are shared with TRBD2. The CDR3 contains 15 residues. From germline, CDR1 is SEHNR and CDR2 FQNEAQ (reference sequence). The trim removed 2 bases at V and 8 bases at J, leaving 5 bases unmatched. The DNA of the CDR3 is TGTGCCAGCAGCTTAAGTAGCGGGGGGGCCGATGAGCAGTTCTTC. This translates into CASSLSSGGADEQFF.

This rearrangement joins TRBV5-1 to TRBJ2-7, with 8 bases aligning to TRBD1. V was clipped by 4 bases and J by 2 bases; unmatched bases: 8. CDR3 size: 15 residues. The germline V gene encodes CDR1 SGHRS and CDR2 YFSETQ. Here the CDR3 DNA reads TGCGCCAGCAGCCCCCGACAGGGGTCCGCCTACGAGCAGTACTTC. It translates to CASSPRQGSAYEQYF.

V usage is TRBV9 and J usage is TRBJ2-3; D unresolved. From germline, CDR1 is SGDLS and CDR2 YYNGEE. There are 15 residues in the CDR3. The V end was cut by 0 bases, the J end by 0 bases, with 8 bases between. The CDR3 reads CASSVVSRSTDTQYF. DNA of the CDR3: TGTGCCAGCAGCGTAGTTTCGCGAAGCACAGATACGCAGTATTTT.

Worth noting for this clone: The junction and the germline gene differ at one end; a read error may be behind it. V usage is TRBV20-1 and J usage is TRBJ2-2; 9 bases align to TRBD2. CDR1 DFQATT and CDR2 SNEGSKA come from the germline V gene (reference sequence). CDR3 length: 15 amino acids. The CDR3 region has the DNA TGCCGTGCTAGTTTCGCGCGGGGGGGCTCCGGGGAGCTGTTTTTT. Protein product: CRASFARGGSGELFF.

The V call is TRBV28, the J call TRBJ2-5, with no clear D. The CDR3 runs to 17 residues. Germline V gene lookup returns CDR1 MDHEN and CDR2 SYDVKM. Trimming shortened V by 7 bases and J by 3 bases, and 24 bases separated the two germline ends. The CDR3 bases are TGTGCCAGCACCTCCCCGGCGGCATCCAAGGGTAAAGAGACCCAGTACTTC. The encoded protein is CASTSPAASKGKETQYF.

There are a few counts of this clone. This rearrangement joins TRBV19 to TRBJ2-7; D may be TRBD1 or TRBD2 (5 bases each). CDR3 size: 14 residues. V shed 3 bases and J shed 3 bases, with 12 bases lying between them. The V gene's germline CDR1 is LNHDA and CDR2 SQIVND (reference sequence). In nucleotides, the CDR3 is TGTGCCAGTAGTATTAAGGGACGGCGCTACGAGCAGTACTTC. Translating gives CASSIKGRRYEQYF.

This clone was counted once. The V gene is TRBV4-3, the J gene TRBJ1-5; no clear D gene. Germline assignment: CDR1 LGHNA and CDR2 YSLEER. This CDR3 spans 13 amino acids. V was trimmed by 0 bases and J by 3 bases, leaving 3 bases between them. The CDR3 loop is CASSQDPNQPQHF. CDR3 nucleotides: TGCGCCAGCAGCCAAGACCCCAATCAGCCCCAGCATTTT.

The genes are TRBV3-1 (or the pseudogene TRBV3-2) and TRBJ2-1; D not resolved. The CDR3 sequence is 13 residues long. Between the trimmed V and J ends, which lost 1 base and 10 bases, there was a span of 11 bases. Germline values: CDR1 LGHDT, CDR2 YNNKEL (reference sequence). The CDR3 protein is CASSQVASKEQFF. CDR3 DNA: TGTGCCAGCAGCCAAGTGGCGAGCAAAGAGCAGTTCTTC.

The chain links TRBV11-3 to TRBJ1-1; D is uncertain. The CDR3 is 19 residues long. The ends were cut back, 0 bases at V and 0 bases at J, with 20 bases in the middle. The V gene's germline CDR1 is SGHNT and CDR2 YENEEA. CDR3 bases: TGTGCCAGCAGCTTAGAATGGGGTATAAGTCCCATCATGAACACTGAAGCTTTCTTT. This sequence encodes CASSLEWGISPIMNTEAFF. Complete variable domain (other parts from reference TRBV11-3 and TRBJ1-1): EAGVVQSPRYKIIEKKQPVAFWCNPISGHNTLYWYLQNLGQGPELLIRYENEEAVDDSQLPKDRFSAERLKGVDSTLKIQPAELGDSAVYLCASSLEWGISPIMNTEAFFGQGTRLTVV.

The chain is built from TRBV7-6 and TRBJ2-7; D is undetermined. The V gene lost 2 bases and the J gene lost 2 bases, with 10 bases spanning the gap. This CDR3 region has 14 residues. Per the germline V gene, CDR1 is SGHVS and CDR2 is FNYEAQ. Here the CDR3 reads CASSLTSGTYEQYF. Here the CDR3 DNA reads TGTGCCAGCAGCTTAACCTCTGGAACCTACGAGCAGTACTTC.

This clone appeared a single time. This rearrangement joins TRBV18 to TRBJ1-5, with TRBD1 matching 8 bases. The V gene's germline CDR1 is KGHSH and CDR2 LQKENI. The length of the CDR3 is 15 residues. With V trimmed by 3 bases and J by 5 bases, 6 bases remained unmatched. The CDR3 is CASSPDRAGYQPQHF. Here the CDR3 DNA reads TGTGCCAGCTCACCGGACAGGGCTGGATATCAGCCCCAGCATTTT.

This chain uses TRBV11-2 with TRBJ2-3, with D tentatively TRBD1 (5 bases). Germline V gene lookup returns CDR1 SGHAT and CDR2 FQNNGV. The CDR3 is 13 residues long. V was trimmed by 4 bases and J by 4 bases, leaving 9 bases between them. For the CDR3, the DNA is TGTGCCAGCAGCTGGGGCTCGGCAGATACGCAGTATTTT. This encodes CASSWGSADTQYF.

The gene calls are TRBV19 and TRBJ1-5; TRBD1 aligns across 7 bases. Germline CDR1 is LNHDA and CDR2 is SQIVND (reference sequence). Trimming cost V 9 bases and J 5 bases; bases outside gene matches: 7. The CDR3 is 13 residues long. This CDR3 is CASRDRAHQPQHF. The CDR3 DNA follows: TGTGCCAGCAGAGACAGGGCCCATCAGCCCCAGCATTTT.

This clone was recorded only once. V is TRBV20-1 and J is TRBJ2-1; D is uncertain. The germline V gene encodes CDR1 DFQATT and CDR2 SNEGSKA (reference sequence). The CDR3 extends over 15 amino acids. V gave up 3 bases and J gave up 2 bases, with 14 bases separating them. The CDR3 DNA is TGCAGTGCTAGTTCCCCCGAGGTTACCTACAATGAGCAGTTCTTC. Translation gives CSASSPEVTYNEQFF.

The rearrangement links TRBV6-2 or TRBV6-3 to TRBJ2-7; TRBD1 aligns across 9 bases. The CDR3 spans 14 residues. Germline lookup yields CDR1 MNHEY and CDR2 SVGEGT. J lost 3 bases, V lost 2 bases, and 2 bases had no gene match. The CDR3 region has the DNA TGTGCCAGCAGTTACGCGGGACAGGGCTACGAGCAGTACTTC. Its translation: CASSYAGQGYEQYF.

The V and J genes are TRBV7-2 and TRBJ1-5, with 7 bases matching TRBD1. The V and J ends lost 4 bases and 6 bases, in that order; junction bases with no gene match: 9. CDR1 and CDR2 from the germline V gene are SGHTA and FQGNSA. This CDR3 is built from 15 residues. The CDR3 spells CASSSHGQGGQPQHF. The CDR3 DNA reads TGTGCCAGCAGCTCCCATGGGCAGGGGGGTCAGCCCCAGCATTTT.